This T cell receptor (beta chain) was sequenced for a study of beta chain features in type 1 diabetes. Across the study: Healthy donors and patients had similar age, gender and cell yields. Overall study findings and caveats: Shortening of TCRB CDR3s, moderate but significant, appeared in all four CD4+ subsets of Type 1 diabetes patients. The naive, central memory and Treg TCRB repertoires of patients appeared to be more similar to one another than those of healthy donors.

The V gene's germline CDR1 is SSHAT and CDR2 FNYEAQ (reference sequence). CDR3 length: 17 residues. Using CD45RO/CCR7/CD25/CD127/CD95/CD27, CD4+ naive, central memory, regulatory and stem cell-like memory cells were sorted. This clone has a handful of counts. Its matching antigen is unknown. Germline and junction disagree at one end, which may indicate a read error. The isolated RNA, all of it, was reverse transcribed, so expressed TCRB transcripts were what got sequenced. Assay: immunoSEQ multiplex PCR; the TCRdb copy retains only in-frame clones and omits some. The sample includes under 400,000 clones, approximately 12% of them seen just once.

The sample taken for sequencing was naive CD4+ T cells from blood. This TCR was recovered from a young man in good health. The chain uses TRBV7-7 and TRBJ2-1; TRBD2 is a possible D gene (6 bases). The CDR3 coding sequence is TGTGCTAGCAGCTTAGAAGTCACTAGCATGGCCTACAATGAGCAGTTCTTC. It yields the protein CASSLEVTSMAYNEQFF.